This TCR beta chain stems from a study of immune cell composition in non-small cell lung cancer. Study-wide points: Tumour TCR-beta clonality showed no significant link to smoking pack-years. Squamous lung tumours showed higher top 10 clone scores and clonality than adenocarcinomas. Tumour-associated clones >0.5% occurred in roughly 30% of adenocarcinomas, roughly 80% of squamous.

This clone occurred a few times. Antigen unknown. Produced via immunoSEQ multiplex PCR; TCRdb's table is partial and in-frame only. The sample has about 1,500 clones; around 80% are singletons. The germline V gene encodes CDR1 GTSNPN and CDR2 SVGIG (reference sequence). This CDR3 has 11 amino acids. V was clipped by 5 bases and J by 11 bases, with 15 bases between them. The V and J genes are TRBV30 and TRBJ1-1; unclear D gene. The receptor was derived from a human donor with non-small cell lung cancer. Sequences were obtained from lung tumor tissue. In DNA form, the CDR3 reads TGTGCCTGGGGAGACGGCCCTAGGGCTTTCTTT. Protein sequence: CAWGDGPRAFF.